This T cell receptor (beta chain) appears in the sequencing data of a study of CD8 T cells in Susac syndrome. Study results and caveats: The authors acknowledged that the study's TCR sequencing and HLA analysis involved relatively few individuals.

On this clonotype itself: Antigen: not known.

Sequencing of TCR beta was carried out in blood CD8+ and CD4+ T cells. Negative isolation was applied to CD8+ and CD4+ T cells, and FACS enrichment was applied to TEMRA cells. With random hexamers, 0.5 to 1 ug RNA was reverse transcribed. Across 54 Vbeta and 13 Jbeta, immunoSEQ multiplex PCR amplified TCR beta CDR3. TCRdb redid the calling of the immunoSEQ multiplex PCR reads with MiXCR, one entry per CDR3 protein. This sample has some 150,000 distinct CDR3 sequences, with 85% to 95% found just once. This receptor was obtained from a human donor in good health. Sample: CD8+ T cells from PBMCs.

CDR3 nucleotides: TGTGCCAGCAGTTATGCATCCTCCGGGGAAAAACTGTTTTTT. As protein: CASSYASSGEKLFF. The V gene is TRBV28, the J gene TRBJ1-4; no clear D. The CDR3 is 14 amino acids. The germline V gene has CDR1 MDHEN and CDR2 SYDVKM. Trimming took 4 bases from V and 8 from J, leaving 14 bases between them.